This T cell receptor beta chain was obtained from a study of glioma-infiltrating T cells. Trimming stripped 3 bases from V and 5 bases from J, with 10 bases between. Per the germline V gene, CDR1 is MNHEY and CDR2 is SMNVEV (reference sequence). This CDR3 is 13 amino acids long. This clonotype was seen at least ten times. The iRepertoire nested amplicon-rescue multiplex PCR amplified TCR alpha and beta CDR3s from RNA. TCRdb re-derived calls from the multiplex PCR reads in MiXCR, one entry per CDR3 protein. The table records some 180,000 distinct CDR3 sequences, about 32% of them present only once. The V gene is TRBV27, the J gene TRBJ1-1; no firm D call. The receptor was isolated from a human donor with low-grade glioma or glioblastoma, undergoing nonglioma brain surgery, or in good health (not recorded which). Sequencing was performed on glioma tissue, nonneoplastic brain tissue, or PBMCs (not recorded which). The CDR3 bases are TGTGCCAGCAGTTTCACCCTCGGGACTGAAGCTTTCTTT. This codes for CASSFTLGTEAFF.